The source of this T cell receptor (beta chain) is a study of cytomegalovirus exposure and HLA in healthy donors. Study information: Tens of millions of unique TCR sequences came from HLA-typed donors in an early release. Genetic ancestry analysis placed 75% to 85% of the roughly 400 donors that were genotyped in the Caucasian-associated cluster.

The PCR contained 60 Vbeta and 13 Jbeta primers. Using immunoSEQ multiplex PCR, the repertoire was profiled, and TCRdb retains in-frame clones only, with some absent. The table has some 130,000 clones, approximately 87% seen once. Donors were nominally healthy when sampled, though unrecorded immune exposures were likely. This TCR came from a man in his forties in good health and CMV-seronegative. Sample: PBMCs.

The CDR3 DNA reads as TGTGCCAGCAGTACCCGGGGGGAGTCGTCCTACGAGCAGTACTTC. Encoded protein: CASSTRGESSYEQYF. The J gene is TRBJ2-7, the V gene TRBV6-5, with 7 bases fitting TRBD2. Germline V CDR1 and CDR2: MNHEY, SVGAGI. The CDR3 is 15 residues long. V lost 5 bases to trimming and J lost 1 base; unmatched junction nucleotides: 8.